This T cell receptor (beta chain) is from a study of Ad26.COV2.S vaccination and SARS-CoV-2 variants. Across the study: Of the COV1001 trial arms, the Ad26.COV2.S arm included the donor. The vaccine Ad26.COV2.S was put into the muscle once, or twice with 56 days between.

About this clone itself: As yet, its antigen is unknown.

The CDR3 contains 15 residues. Germline V lookup: CDR1 SGDLS, CDR2 YYNGEE. V lost 4 bases to trimming and J lost 10 bases; unmatched junction nucleotides: 10. Sequencing used immunoSEQ multiplex PCR; TCRdb keeps in-frame clones, though not all of them. Here the sample spans about 440,000 clones, roughly 85% being singletons. Indicated treatment: approximately 18 received Ad26.COV2.S at low or high dose, single or two shots; about 5 received placebo; per-sample allocation not given. Vaccine and placebo recipients were sampled on day 63 after the first injection. Overall study results and limits: Reported post-vaccination CD8+ and CD4+ T cell responses to spike showed substantial breadth.

The receptor comes from a person between 18 and 65 years old who received the Ad26.COV2.S COVID-19 vaccine or a placebo. The rearrangement joins TRBV9 to TRBJ2-1; 11 nucleotides line up with TRBD2. This sample comprised peripheral blood, obtained in a trial of Ad26.COV2.S vaccine versus placebo. The CDR3 is CASSRTPGLADEQFF. Written as DNA, the CDR3 is TGTGCCAGCAGCCGGACCCCGGGACTAGCGGACGAGCAGTTCTTC.